A single sample gave rise to the 2 T cell receptor beta chains below, sequenced in a study of blood T cell repertoires in COVID-19. Profiled with immunoSEQ multiplex PCR; TCRdb holds only in-frame clones, not every one. This sample yields 280,000 or so clones, of which 80% to 90% are seen a single time; less than 2.5% belongs to the top ten. Sequences were obtained from PBMCs or T cells enriched from blood (not recorded which). These TCRs come from a man aged 25 to 40 who had recovered from COVID-19.

The V call is TRBV5-4, the J call TRBJ2-6, with D possibly TRBD1 on 5 matching bases. CDR1 is SGHNT and CDR2 is YYREEE in the germline V gene (reference sequence). CDR3 length: 15 amino acids. V shed 7 bases and J shed 2 bases, with 13 bases lying between them. Here the CDR3 reads CASGYPRAGANVLTF. The CDR3 DNA is TGTGCCAGCGGATACCCCAGGGCTGGGGCCAACGTCCTGACTTTC.

In nucleotides, the CDR3 is TGTGCCAGCTCACCACGTCCTGCAACTAATGAAAAACTGTTTTTT. This encodes CASSPRPATNEKLFF. The chain couples TRBV18 to TRBJ1-4, with unresolved D. Germline assignment: CDR1 KGHSH and CDR2 LQKENI. Trimming stripped 1 base from V and 0 bases from J, with 6 bases between. This CDR3 is 15 amino acids long.